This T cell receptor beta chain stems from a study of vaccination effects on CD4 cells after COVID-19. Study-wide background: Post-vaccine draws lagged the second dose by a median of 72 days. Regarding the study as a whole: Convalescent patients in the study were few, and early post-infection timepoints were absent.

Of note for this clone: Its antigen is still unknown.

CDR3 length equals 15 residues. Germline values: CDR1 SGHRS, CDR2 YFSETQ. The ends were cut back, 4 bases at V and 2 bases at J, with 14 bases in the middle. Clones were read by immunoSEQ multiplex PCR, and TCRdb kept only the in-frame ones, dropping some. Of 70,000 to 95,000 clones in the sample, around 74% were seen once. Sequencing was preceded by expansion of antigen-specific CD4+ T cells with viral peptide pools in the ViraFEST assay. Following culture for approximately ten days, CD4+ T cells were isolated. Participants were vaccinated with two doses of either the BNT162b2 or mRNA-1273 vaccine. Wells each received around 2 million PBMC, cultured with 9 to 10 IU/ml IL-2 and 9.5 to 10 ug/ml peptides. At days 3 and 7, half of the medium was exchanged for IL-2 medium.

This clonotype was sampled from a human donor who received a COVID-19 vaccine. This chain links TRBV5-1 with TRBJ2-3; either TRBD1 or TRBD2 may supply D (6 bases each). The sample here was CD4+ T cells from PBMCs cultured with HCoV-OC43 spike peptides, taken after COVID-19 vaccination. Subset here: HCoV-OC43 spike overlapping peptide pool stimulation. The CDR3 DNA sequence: TGCGCCAGCAGCCCGGGGGCCTACGACACAGATACGCAGTATTTT. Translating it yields CASSPGAYDTDTQYF.